The clone carrying this T cell receptor (beta chain) appeared a few times. Its antigen is unidentified. The data originate from a study of cytomegalovirus exposure and HLA in healthy donors. Study-level findings and limits: Roughly uniform sequencing depth across donors was assumed, possibly incorrectly.

Germline V gene lookup returns CDR1 LNHDA and CDR2 SQIVND (reference sequence). Trimming cost V 9 bases and J 3 bases, with 14 bases left between them. This CDR3 region has 13 residues. PCR used 60 Vbeta primers and 13 Jbeta primers. In the original analysis: There were 70 million to 95 million unique TCR beta chains by a later count, and some 10 million of them were shared. TCRdb keeps only in-frame clones here, not all; method: immunoSEQ multiplex PCR. The V and J calls and clone size come from that table; D and trimming were worked out from the DNA. The profile shows some 70,000 clones, about 80% of them singletons.

The chain uses TRBV19 and TRBJ1-2; weak D call: TRBD1 (6 bases). This sequence was found in a young man in good health and CMV-seronegative. The sequenced sample was PBMCs. In DNA form, the CDR3 reads TGTGCCAGACGCAGGGGACCCTACTATGGCTACACCTTC. Its protein product is CARRRGPYYGYTF.